This T cell receptor (beta chain) was found in a study of human T cells and chemical hapten exposure. The time point was: healthy volunteer bleed at 2 weeks. Total RNA came from unfractionated whole blood. Broader study findings: TCRs at high frequency, those above 1 in 1000, did not change with DPC sensitization.

Germline assignment: CDR1 MGHDK and CDR2 SYGVNS. J lost 6 bases, V lost 4 bases, and 7 bases had no gene match. The CDR3 sequence is 15 residues long. On this clonotype itself: What it binds is unknown.

The library labeled individual cDNA molecules by adding unique molecular identifiers to them. One entry per CDR3 protein results from TCRdb running MiXCR on the RACE reads. The table lists around 130,000 distinct CDR3 sequences, about 9% of them singletons, with 1.5% to 2% in the top ten. This clonotype was obtained from a male donor in good health. Some clones in this sample may be carry-over from other donors' samples. The specimen was whole blood. This chain links TRBV25-1 with TRBJ1-1, with 11 bases aligning to TRBD1. Here the CDR3 DNA reads TGTGCCAGCAGTGTAAAGAGGGACAGGGGGGCTGAAGCTTTCTTT. Translated, it gives CASSVKRDRGAEAFF.